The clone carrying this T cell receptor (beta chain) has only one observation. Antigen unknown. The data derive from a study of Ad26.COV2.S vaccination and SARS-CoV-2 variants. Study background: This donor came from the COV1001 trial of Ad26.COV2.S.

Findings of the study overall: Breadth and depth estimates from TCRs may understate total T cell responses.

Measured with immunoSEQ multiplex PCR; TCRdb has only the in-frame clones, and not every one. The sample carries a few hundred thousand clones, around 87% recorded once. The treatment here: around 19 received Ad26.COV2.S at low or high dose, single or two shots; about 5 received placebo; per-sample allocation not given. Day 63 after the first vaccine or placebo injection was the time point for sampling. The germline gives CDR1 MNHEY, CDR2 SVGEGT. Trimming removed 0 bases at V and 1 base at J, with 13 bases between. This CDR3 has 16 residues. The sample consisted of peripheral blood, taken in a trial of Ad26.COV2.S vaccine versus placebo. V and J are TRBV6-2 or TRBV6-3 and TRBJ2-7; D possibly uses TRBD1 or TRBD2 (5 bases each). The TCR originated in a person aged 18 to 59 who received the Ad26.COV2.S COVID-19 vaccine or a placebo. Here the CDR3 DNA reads TGTGCCAGCAGTTACTCGACGGGCAGGGAGTCCTACGAGCAGTACTTC. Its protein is CASSYSTGRESYEQYF.